A selection of T cell receptor beta chains follows, all from one sample in a study of siplizumab effects on memory and regulatory T cells. No antigen has been identified for these receptors. Only in-frame clones appear in the TCRdb table, and some are missing; sequencing was by immunoSEQ multiplex PCR. The table has 9,500 to 15,000 clones, around 46% seen once. The material sequenced was CFSE-low (dividing) CD8+ T cells sorted from an allogeneic mixed lymphocyte reaction. Receptor source: a human donor in good health; the cells came from an allogeneic mixed lymphocyte reaction. Some clones in this sample may be carry-over from other donors' samples. Each CDR3 is given with its conserved first and last residue. Each record gives: clone size, CDR3 length, J gene, D gene, V gene, CDR3 DNA, CDR3 protein. The D gene is left open where the match is weak. Size values are once, few and many counts, or a class for expanded clones, and some rows have none.

abundance: -
len: 15
j_gene: TRBJ2-1
d_gene: -
v_gene: TRBV5-1
CDR3nt: TGCGCCAGCAGCTTGGCCGGCAATCCTTACAATGAGCAGTTCTTC
CDR3aa: CASSLAGNPYNEQFF

abundance: -
len: 12
j_gene: TRBJ2-5
d_gene: -
v_gene: TRBV6-6
CDR3nt: TGTGCCAGCAAACTGGGGCTTGAGACCCAGTACTTC
CDR3aa: CASKLGLETQYF

abundance: many
len: 15
j_gene: TRBJ2-1
d_gene: -
v_gene: TRBV4-1
CDR3nt: TGCGCCAGCAGCCAACGAGGTAGCTCCTACAATGAGCAGTTCTTC
CDR3aa: CASSQRGSSYNEQFF

abundance: -
len: 15
j_gene: TRBJ2-3
d_gene: -
v_gene: TRBV4-1
CDR3nt: TGCGCCAGCAGCCAAGCCCCCTGGGGCACAGATACGCAGTATTTT
CDR3aa: CASSQAPWGTDTQYF

abundance: few
len: 20
j_gene: TRBJ2-4
d_gene: TRBD2
v_gene: TRBV13
CDR3nt: TGTGCCAGCAGCTTAGTAGACGGTGGGGCTAGCGGGGTCCCCGGACACATTCAGTACTTC
CDR3aa: CASSLVDGGASGVPGHIQYF

abundance: medium-sized
len: 15
j_gene: TRBJ1-6
d_gene: TRBD1
v_gene: TRBV9
CDR3nt: TGTGCCAGCAGCGGCACCGGGACAGGGGGCTCACCCCTCCACTTT
CDR3aa: CASSGTGTGGSPLHF

abundance: medium-sized
len: 11
j_gene: TRBJ2-5
d_gene: -
v_gene: TRBV25-1
CDR3nt: TGTGCCAGCAAAGCTTCCGGGACCGAGTACTTC
CDR3aa: CASKASGTEYF

abundance: -
len: 18
j_gene: TRBJ2-7
d_gene: TRBD2
v_gene: TRBV9
CDR3nt: TGTGCCAGCAGCGTGGCCGGGACTAGCGGGAGCTTGAGCTACGAGCAGTACTTC
CDR3aa: CASSVAGTSGSLSYEQYF

abundance: few
len: 13
j_gene: TRBJ2-7
d_gene: -
v_gene: TRBV2
CDR3nt: TGTGCCAGCAGTGAGAATCTAGAGGGCGAGCAGTACTTC
CDR3aa: CASSENLEGEQYF

abundance: few
len: 13
j_gene: TRBJ2-7
d_gene: -
v_gene: TRBV18
CDR3nt: TGTGCCAGCTCTTATGGCAGACCCTACGAGCAGTACTTC
CDR3aa: CASSYGRPYEQYF

abundance: -
len: 13
j_gene: TRBJ2-2
d_gene: -
v_gene: TRBV28
CDR3nt: TGTGCCAGCAGAACAGGGTACACCGGGGAGCTGTTTTTT
CDR3aa: CASRTGYTGELFF

abundance: -
len: 15
j_gene: TRBJ2-3
d_gene: -
v_gene: TRBV6-4
CDR3nt: TGTGCCAGCAGTGACTCGTGGCAGGGACCAGATACGCAGTATTTT
CDR3aa: CASSDSWQGPDTQYF

abundance: -
len: 15
j_gene: TRBJ2-5
d_gene: -
v_gene: TRBV2
CDR3nt: TGTGCCAGCAGTGATATCCGACAGTTCCAAGAGACCCAGTACTTC
CDR3aa: CASSDIRQFQETQYF

abundance: -
len: 12
j_gene: TRBJ2-7
d_gene: -
v_gene: TRBV29-1
CDR3nt: TGCAGCGTTCGAGGGGAGGCCTACGAGCAGTACTTC
CDR3aa: CSVRGEAYEQYF

abundance: -
len: 16
j_gene: TRBJ2-7
d_gene: -
v_gene: TRBV27
CDR3nt: TGTGCCAGCAGTGATATCGTGGGGGGCTCTGGGTACGAGCAGTACTTC
CDR3aa: CASSDIVGGSGYEQYF

abundance: -
len: 17
j_gene: TRBJ1-2
d_gene: -
v_gene: TRBV2
CDR3nt: TGTGCCAGCAGTGAAACGGGCCAGTCCGCCTCTAACTATGGCTACACCTTC
CDR3aa: CASSETGQSASNYGYTF

abundance: -
len: 15
j_gene: TRBJ1-3
d_gene: -
v_gene: TRBV6-5
CDR3nt: TGTGCCAGCAGTCCTCAAACTGGGGACCTAAACACCATATATTTT
CDR3aa: CASSPQTGDLNTIYF

abundance: -
len: 15
j_gene: TRBJ1-2
d_gene: -
v_gene: TRBV18
CDR3nt: TGTGCCAGCTCACCACCTCCCTACTCGGGGGGGGACTACACCTTC
CDR3aa: CASSPPPYSGGDYTF

abundance: -
len: 13
j_gene: TRBJ2-7
d_gene: TRBD1
v_gene: TRBV7-9
CDR3nt: TGTGCCAGCAGCTTCGGGACAGCCTACGAGCAGTACTTC
CDR3aa: CASSFGTAYEQYF

abundance: medium-sized
len: 13
j_gene: TRBJ1-1
d_gene: -
v_gene: TRBV6-1
CDR3nt: TGTGCCAGCAGAACAGGGACCCCAATTGAAGCTTTCTTT
CDR3aa: CASRTGTPIEAFF

abundance: medium-sized
len: 15
j_gene: TRBJ1-1
d_gene: TRBD1
v_gene: TRBV4-2
CDR3nt: TGTGCCAGCAGCCAAATGACAGGGGTGAACACTGAAGCTTTCTTT
CDR3aa: CASSQMTGVNTEAFF

abundance: medium-sized
len: 13
j_gene: TRBJ1-5
d_gene: -
v_gene: TRBV4-1
CDR3nt: TGCGCCAGCAGCCAAGATCAAAGTCAGCCCCAGCATTTT
CDR3aa: CASSQDQSQPQHF

abundance: -
len: 15
j_gene: TRBJ1-2
d_gene: -
v_gene: TRBV19
CDR3nt: TGTGCCAGTAGTATAGGGCAGGGGATCGGCTATGGCTACACCTTC
CDR3aa: CASSIGQGIGYGYTF

abundance: -
len: 14
j_gene: TRBJ1-2
d_gene: TRBD1
v_gene: TRBV2
CDR3nt: TGTGCCAGCAGTGGGGGGACAGAGTCCTATGGCTACACCTTC
CDR3aa: CASSGGTESYGYTF

abundance: medium-sized
len: 11
j_gene: TRBJ2-7
d_gene: -
v_gene: TRBV7-9
CDR3nt: TGTGCCAGCAGTCAGTTACGCGAGCAGTACTTC
CDR3aa: CASSQLREQYF

abundance: -
len: 15
j_gene: TRBJ1-3
d_gene: -
v_gene: TRBV19
CDR3nt: TGTGCCAGTAGTATTATGGGGGGATCCGGAAACACCATATATTTT
CDR3aa: CASSIMGGSGNTIYF

abundance: -
len: 14
j_gene: TRBJ2-3
d_gene: -
v_gene: TRBV6-5
CDR3nt: TGTGCCAGCAGTTACTATCCTAGCACAGATACGCAGTATTTT
CDR3aa: CASSYYPSTDTQYF

abundance: -
len: 10
j_gene: TRBJ2-1
d_gene: -
v_gene: TRBV29-1
CDR3nt: TGCAGCGCTCGGTGGGATGAGCAGTTCTTC
CDR3aa: CSARWDEQFF

abundance: few
len: 15
j_gene: TRBJ1-5
d_gene: -
v_gene: TRBV4-1
CDR3nt: TGCGCCAGCAGCCAAGATCCCAGGGAGGATCAGCCCCAGCATTTT
CDR3aa: CASSQDPREDQPQHF

abundance: few
len: 14
j_gene: TRBJ2-7
d_gene: -
v_gene: TRBV7-9
CDR3nt: TGTGCCAGCAGCTCCGGACACCTAGCCTACGAGCAGTACTTC
CDR3aa: CASSSGHLAYEQYF

abundance: -
len: 15
j_gene: TRBJ1-1
d_gene: TRBD1
v_gene: TRBV6-6
CDR3nt: TGTGCCAGCAGTAGCTCGACAGGGGGCTGGACTGAAGCTTTCTTT
CDR3aa: CASSSSTGGWTEAFF